The sequence of this TCR beta chain was determined in a study of tumor-infiltrating lymphocytes in primary liver carcinoma. Priming with a constant-region primer yielded TCR beta cDNA from 500 ng total RNA. For TCR beta, libraries were produced by three nested multiplex PCR rounds using slightly modified ARM-PCR. A C-beta reverse primer and TRBV1-TRBV30 forward primers served in each of the first two PCR rounds, at about 10 cycles apiece. One entry per CDR3 protein results from TCRdb running MiXCR on the multiplex PCR reads. The sample carries 75,000 to 80,000 distinct CDR3 sequences, 69% recorded once. A note on this clonotype: Germline is not matched at one junction end, which may reflect a read error.

CDR1 is MNHEY and CDR2 is SVGAGI in the germline V gene. This CDR3 has 13 residues. Unsorted bulk tissue of roughly 20-31 mg yielded co-extracted RNA and DNA. This TCR was sampled from a man in his forties with primary liver carcinoma and hepatitis B virus infection. V usage is TRBV6-5 and J usage is TRBJ1-6; D is unclear. What was sequenced was tumor-adjacent normal liver tissue. Here the CDR3 DNA reads TGTGCCAGTAGTTTACGGGTGGTTTCACCCCTCCACTTT. It encodes CASSLRVVSPLHF.